This T cell receptor (beta chain) appears in the sequencing data of a study of response to subunit inactivated influenza vaccine. Regarding the study as a whole: The authors suggested that few new T cells are recruited per seasonal influenza vaccination.

CDR1 MDHEN and CDR2 SYDVKM come from the germline V gene. The V end lost 2 bases, the J end lost 5 bases, and 13 bases lay between the germline ends. The CDR3 extends over 15 amino acids. For this clonotype: The target antigen is unknown.

TCRdb reprocessed the RT-PCR reads via MiXCR and lists one record per CDR3 protein. The sample yields 800,000 to 1,000,000 distinct CDR3 sequences, 21% seen once. The TCR comes from a man aged 45-65 years who received an inactivated influenza vaccine. The input for sequencing was PBMCs from blood, taken more than 4 days after vaccination. The chain couples TRBV28 to TRBJ2-1, with a tentative D call TRBD2 (6 bases). Here the CDR3 DNA reads TGTGCCAGCAGTTTACCGGGAGATCGTAACAATGAGCAGTTCTTC. It specifies CASSLPGDRNNEQFF.